The T cell receptor beta chain under discussion was sequenced for a study of T cells in localized non-small cell lung cancer. The CDR3 consists of 15 residues. The V end was cut by 2 bases, the J end by 8 bases, with 16 bases between. The germline gives CDR1 SGHTA, CDR2 FQGNSA. Turning to this clone: Its target is unknown.

Libraries were prepared by immunoSEQ multiplex PCR; TCRdb keeps only in-frame clonotypes and omits some of them. The repertoire includes approximately 49,000 clones, approximately 80% of them detected once, and less than 20% sits in the top ten. Study-wide results and limits: Uninvolved adjacent lung showed the highest T cell clonality, exceeding tumor. Adjacent lung tissue had a median roughly 55 of the top 100 clones found in the tumor.

The sequence derives from a man between 40 and 75 years old with stage I squamous cell lung carcinoma. The input for sequencing was peripheral blood, taken before any cancer treatment. V gene TRBV7-2 combines with J gene TRBJ2-1, with D tentatively TRBD1 (6 bases). CDR3 bases: TGTGCCAGCAGCTTAATGGGGGCCCAGGGCGATGAGCAGTTCTTC. This translates into CASSLMGAQGDEQFF.